This TCR beta chain originates from a study of CXCR3-negative and CXCR3-positive naive CD8 T cells. Study context: The study obtained 130 million to 150 million TRB reads, about 1.5 +/- 0.3 million per library.

Germline loops: CDR1 SEHNR, CDR2 FQNEAQ (reference sequence). The CDR3 length is 15 residues. Notes on this clonotype: What it binds is unknown.

Researchers prepared the TRB cDNA libraries using 5' RACE with UMI labels. For each CDR3 protein, TCRdb gives one entry from its re-call of the 5' RACE reads, without DNA. Its table records about 63,000 distinct CDR3 sequences. Study-level points and caveats: Partially decreased CXCR3 expression was recorded after cryopreservation, and fresh PBMCs were used in most assays. Naive subsets did not differ in surface CD5, and TRB CDR3 properties served to infer TCR strength. CXCR3-positive naive cells had more hydrophobic TRB CDR3s than CXCR3-negative naive cells. Naive cells used TRBV-TRBJ genes in much the same way whether CXCR3-negative or CXCR3-positive; memory cells did not.

V is TRBV7-9 and J is TRBJ2-1. Sequencing used naive CXCR3+ CD8+ T cells from blood. Sample subset: CD45RO-CCR7+CD27+CD95- naive CD8+ T cells expressing CXCR3 (TNR3+). The origin of this receptor is a human donor in good health. Some clones in this sample may be carry-over from other donors' samples. The CDR3 spells CASSPRRLPDNEQFF.